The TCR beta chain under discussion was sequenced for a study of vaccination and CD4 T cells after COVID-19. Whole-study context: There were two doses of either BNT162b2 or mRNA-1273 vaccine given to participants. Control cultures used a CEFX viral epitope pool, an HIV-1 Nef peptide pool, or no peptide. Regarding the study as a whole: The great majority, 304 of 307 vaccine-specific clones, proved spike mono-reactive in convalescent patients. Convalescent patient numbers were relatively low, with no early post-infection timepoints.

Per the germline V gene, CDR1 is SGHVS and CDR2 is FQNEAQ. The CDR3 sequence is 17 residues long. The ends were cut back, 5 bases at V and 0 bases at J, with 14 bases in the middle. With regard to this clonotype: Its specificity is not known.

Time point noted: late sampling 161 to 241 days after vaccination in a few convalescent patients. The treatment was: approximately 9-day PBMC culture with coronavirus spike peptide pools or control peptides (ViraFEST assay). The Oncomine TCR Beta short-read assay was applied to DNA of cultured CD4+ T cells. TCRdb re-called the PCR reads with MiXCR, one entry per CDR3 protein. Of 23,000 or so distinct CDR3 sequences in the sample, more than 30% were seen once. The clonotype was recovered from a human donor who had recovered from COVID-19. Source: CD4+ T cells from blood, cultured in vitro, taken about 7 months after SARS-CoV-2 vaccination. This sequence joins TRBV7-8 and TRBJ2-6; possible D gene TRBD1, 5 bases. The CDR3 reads CASSPYRWISGANVLTF. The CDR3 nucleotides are TGTGCCAGCAGCCCTTACAGGTGGATCTCTGGGGCCAACGTCCTGACTTTC. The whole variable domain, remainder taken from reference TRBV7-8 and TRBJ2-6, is GAGVSQSPRYKVAKRGQDVALRCDPISGHVSLFWYQQALGQGPEFLTYFQNEAQLDKSGLPSDRFFAERPEGSVSTLKIQRTQQEDSAVYLCASSPYRWISGANVLTFGAGSRLTVL.